This T cell receptor beta chain was found in a study of T cell responses to AZD1222 COVID-19 vaccine. Generated by immunoSEQ multiplex PCR, the TCRdb table keeps only in-frame clones and is missing some. The table shows roughly 170,000 clones, with approximately 90% occurring only once. The germline CDR1 and CDR2 sequences are MNHNS and SASEGT. The CDR3 length is 17 residues. The germline V and J ends were trimmed by 1 base and 3 bases, with 17 bases remaining between them. The chain uses TRBV6-1 and TRBJ2-3, with D possibly matching TRBD1 (6 bases). The specimen was peripheral blood, collected on day 0 of AZD1222 vaccination. The clonotype was recovered from an adult in good health. For the CDR3, the DNA is TGTGCCAGCAGTGAAGGACCCCCCAGGGGCGGTACAGATACGCAGTATTTT. Its protein product is CASSEGPPRGGTDTQYF.